Following are 21 T cell receptor beta chains from one sample sequenced in a study of T-cell memory formation after mild COVID-19. Each CDR3 protein is one row after TCRdb ran MiXCR on the 5' RACE reads. This sample has roughly 300,000 distinct CDR3 sequences, with around 15% found just once. The sequencing input was PBMCs or a T cell subset sorted from them (not recorded which). Receptor source: a man in his late teens or twenties who had mild COVID-19 (a few samples of this study predate the infection). Cell type and time point are not known.

The chain recombines TRBV6-2 or TRBV6-3 with TRBJ2-7; 9 nucleotides match TRBD1. Germline values: CDR1 MNHEY, CDR2 SVGEGT. This CDR3 contains 15 residues. The junction had 5 bases not matched to a gene; V was cut back by 5 bases and J by 0 bases. The CDR3: CASSDGQGSSYEQYF. CDR3 DNA: TGTGCCAGCAGTGACGGACAGGGGTCCTCCTACGAGCAGTACTTC.

This sequence joins TRBV27 and TRBJ2-3, with D unresolved. V lost 8 bases and J lost 6, with 12 bases in between. The length of the CDR3 is 12 residues. Germline CDR1 is MNHEY and CDR2 is SMNVEV (reference sequence). CDR3 region: CASSPLGDTQYF. The CDR3, as DNA: TGTGCCAGCTCCCCTTTGGGCGATACGCAGTATTTT.

This chain connects TRBV5-1 to TRBJ2-5; the D gene is possibly TRBD1 (6 bases). Germline assignment: CDR1 SGHRS and CDR2 YFSETQ. This CDR3 is built from 14 residues. Trimming cost V 4 bases and J 3 bases, with 13 bases left between them. Here the CDR3 DNA reads TGCGCCAGCAGCCTCCGGCAGGGGAAAGAGACCCAGTACTTC. It yields the protein CASSLRQGKETQYF.

This clonotype was counted between two and nine times. At one boundary the junction diverges from the germline segment, which might be a read error. The chain is built from TRBV7-7 and TRBJ2-1; 11 bases align to TRBD2. This CDR3 spans 15 amino acids. Germline V gives CDR1 SSHAT, CDR2 FNYEAQ (reference sequence). CDR3 region: CASSLLAGGDDEQFF. The CDR3 nucleotides are TGTGCTAGCAGCTTATTAGCGGGGGGGGACGATGAGCAGTTCTTC.

The chain is built from TRBV6-2 or TRBV6-3 and TRBJ2-3, with 7 bases that match TRBD1. V gave up 4 bases and J gave up 2 bases; unmatched junction bases: 3. Looked up from germline, CDR1 is MNHEY and CDR2 is SVGEGT. This CDR3 is 14 amino acids long. CDR3 nucleotides: TGTGCCAGCAGTTTGGGACAGCCCACAGATACGCAGTATTTT. Protein: CASSLGQPTDTQYF.

This chain's CDR3 is CASSRAGGGRNEQFF. The CDR3 DNA is TGTGCCAGCAGCCGAGCCGGGGGGGGCCGCAATGAGCAGTTCTTC. This rearrangement joins TRBV12-3 or TRBV12-4 to TRBJ2-1, with TRBD2 matching over 8 bases. The length of the CDR3 is 15 residues. The ends lost 6 bases at V and 6 bases at J; junction bases unmatched: 10.

This clonotype has a handful of counts. This chain uses TRBV29-1 with TRBJ2-7, with no clear D. The germline CDR1 and CDR2 sequences are SQVTM and ANQGSEA. Trimming left V 0 bases short and J 7 bases short, with 19 bases between. The CDR3 is made up of 15 amino acids. This CDR3 is CSVEDRKGGNGEQYF. DNA of the CDR3: TGCAGCGTTGAAGATAGGAAGGGTGGAAACGGGGAGCAGTACTTC.

This clonotype was recorded at least ten times. The chain links TRBV12-3 or TRBV12-4 to TRBJ2-7; TRBD1 agrees at 9 bases. V shed 6 bases, J shed 7 bases, and the junction held 1 base outside the gene matches. The CDR3 spans 11 residues. CDR3 in amino acids: CASRTGGEQYF. CDR3 sequence (DNA): TGTGCCAGCAGGACAGGGGGTGAGCAGTACTTC.

This clonotype was found a few times. V usage is TRBV9 and J usage is TRBJ2-2; D not resolved. V was pared by 0 bases and J by 7 bases, with 4 bases between. CDR3 length: 12 amino acids. The germline CDR1 and CDR2 sequences are SGDLS and YYNGEE. The CDR3 is CASSVAVGELFF. The CDR3 bases are TGTGCCAGCAGCGTAGCAGTCGGGGAGCTGTTTTTT.

The chain has TRBV9 and TRBJ1-2; TRBD1 is a possible D gene (6 bases). The CDR3 is 15 amino acids. V was pared by 4 bases and J by 2 bases, with 15 bases between. Germline V gives CDR1 SGDLS, CDR2 YYNGEE. The CDR3 DNA reads as TGTGCCAGCAGCCCATCCCCAGGGGCCAACTATGGCTACACCTTC. This codes for CASSPSPGANYGYTF.

The chain is built from TRBV4-1 and TRBJ2-7; the D gene could be TRBD1 or TRBD2 (5 bases each). CDR1 is MGHRA and CDR2 is YSYEKL in the germline V gene. V was shortened by 2 bases and J by 2 bases, with 19 bases between the two germline ends. The CDR3 length is 17 residues. CDR3 nucleotide sequence: TGCGCCAGCAGCCAACAACAAGACCGGGACCTAGCCTACGAGCAGTACTTC. It translates to CASSQQQDRDLAYEQYF.

This clonotype showed up many times. V gene TRBV4-2 combines with J gene TRBJ2-5; TRBD1 might be the D (5 bases). This CDR3 region has 14 residues. V was cut by 0 bases and J by 4 bases, with 9 bases left in between. Germline values: CDR1 LGHNA, CDR2 YNFKEQ. CDR3 DNA: TGTGCCAGCAGCCAAGACTGGGGCGGAGAGACCCAGTACTTC. Its protein product is CASSQDWGGETQYF.

This clonotype was seen only a few times. The chain links TRBV9 to TRBJ2-3; unclear D gene. Germline values: CDR1 SGDLS, CDR2 YYNGEE. CDR3 size: 15 residues. Trimming left V 3 bases short and J 5 bases short, with 16 bases between. The CDR3 DNA sequence: TGTGCCAGCAGCGACCCGGTTGGAGTTCAAGATACGCAGTATTTT. It encodes CASSDPVGVQDTQYF.

This clonotype occurred a few times. The chain carries TRBV28 and TRBJ2-3, with TRBD1 matching over 7 bases. With V trimmed by 7 bases and J by 4 bases, 11 bases remained unmatched. Germline loops: CDR1 MDHEN, CDR2 SYDVKM. CDR3 length: 15 amino acids. CDR3 coding DNA: TGTGCCAGCAATCCGCTGGACAGGATTGCAGATACGCAGTATTTT. This sequence encodes CASNPLDRIADTQYF.

This clonotype was seen a handful of times. The rearrangement links TRBV29-1 to TRBJ2-3; 10 nucleotides match TRBD1. V lost 3 bases and J lost 0; bases outside the gene matches: 0. Looked up from germline, CDR1 is SQVTM and CDR2 is ANQGSEA. The CDR3 length is 14 residues. The CDR3 DNA follows: TGCAGCGTTGAGGACAGGGGGAGCACAGATACGCAGTATTTT. It yields the protein CSVEDRGSTDTQYF.

The gene calls are TRBV6-1 and TRBJ2-1; D gene ambiguous. The CDR3 extends over 15 amino acids. Trimming took off 2 bases at V and 0 bases at J, with 8 bases between the two ends. Germline V lookup: CDR1 MNHNS, CDR2 SASEGT. The CDR3: CASSEIASSYNEQFF. DNA of the CDR3: TGTGCCAGCAGTGAAATCGCGAGCTCCTACAATGAGCAGTTCTTC.

Only a few counts were recorded for this clonotype. The rearrangement uses TRBV12-3 or TRBV12-4 and TRBJ2-6; D is possibly TRBD1 (6 bases). The V end was cut by 4 bases, the J end by 3 bases, with 10 bases between. CDR3 size: 15 residues. In nucleotides, the CDR3 is TGTGCCAGCAGTTCAGGGGTCAATGGGGCCAACGTCCTGACTTTC. Its protein is CASSSGVNGANVLTF.

This clonotype was counted a few times. The chain has TRBV5-1 and TRBJ1-6, with D maybe TRBD1 (6 bases). V lost 4 bases and J 5 bases, leaving 10 bases between the germline ends. From germline, CDR1 is SGHRS and CDR2 YFSETQ. The CDR3 covers 14 residues. The CDR3 reads CASSGGRDNSPLHF. The DNA for the CDR3 is TGCGCCAGCAGCGGGGGCAGGGATAATTCACCCCTCCACTTT.

In this sample, this clonotype turned up a few times. Written as DNA, the CDR3 is TGTGCCAGCAGTACCGGGACCGAGGGGCTGTTTTTT. Translated, it gives CASSTGTEGLFF. This rearrangement joins TRBV28 to TRBJ2-2; the D gene could be TRBD1 or TRBD2 (5 bases each). This CDR3 is built from 12 residues. Trimming removed 5 bases from V and 13 bases from J, with 14 bases in between. The germline V gene has CDR1 MDHEN and CDR2 SYDVKM.

At least ten counts were recorded for this clonotype. CDR3 bases: TGTGCCAGCACCTCACCTAGGCGGGGACTAGGATCCACAGATACGCAGTATTTT. This translates into CASTSPRRGLGSTDTQYF. The rearrangement links TRBV12-3 or TRBV12-4 to TRBJ2-3; 8 bases match TRBD2. V shed 7 bases, J shed 2 bases, and the junction held 17 bases outside the gene matches. The CDR3 has 18 residues.

This clonotype was seen a few times. This chain links TRBV6-5 with TRBJ1-6; 8 bases align to TRBD1. The V and J ends lost 1 base and 8 bases, in that order; junction bases with no gene match: 7. This CDR3 has 16 amino acids. Per germline, CDR1 MNHEY and CDR2 SVGAGI. Here the CDR3 DNA reads TGTGCCAGCAGTTACTACTACGGACAGGGAGATTCACCCCTCCACTTT. It codes for CASSYYYGQGDSPLHF.